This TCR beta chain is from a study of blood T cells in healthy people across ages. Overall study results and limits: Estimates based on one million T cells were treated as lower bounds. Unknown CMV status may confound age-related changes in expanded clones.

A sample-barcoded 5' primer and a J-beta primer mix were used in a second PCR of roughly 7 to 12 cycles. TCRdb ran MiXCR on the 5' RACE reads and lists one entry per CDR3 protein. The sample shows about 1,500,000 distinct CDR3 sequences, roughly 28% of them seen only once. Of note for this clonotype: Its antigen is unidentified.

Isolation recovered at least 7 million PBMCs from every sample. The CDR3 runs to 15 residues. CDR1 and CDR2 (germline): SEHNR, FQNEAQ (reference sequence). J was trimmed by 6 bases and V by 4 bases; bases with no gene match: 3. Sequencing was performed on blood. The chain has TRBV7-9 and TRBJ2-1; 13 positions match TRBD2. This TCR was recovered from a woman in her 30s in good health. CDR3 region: CASSWTSGGPNEQFF. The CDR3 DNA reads TGTGCCAGCAGCTGGACTAGCGGGGGTCCCAATGAGCAGTTCTTC.